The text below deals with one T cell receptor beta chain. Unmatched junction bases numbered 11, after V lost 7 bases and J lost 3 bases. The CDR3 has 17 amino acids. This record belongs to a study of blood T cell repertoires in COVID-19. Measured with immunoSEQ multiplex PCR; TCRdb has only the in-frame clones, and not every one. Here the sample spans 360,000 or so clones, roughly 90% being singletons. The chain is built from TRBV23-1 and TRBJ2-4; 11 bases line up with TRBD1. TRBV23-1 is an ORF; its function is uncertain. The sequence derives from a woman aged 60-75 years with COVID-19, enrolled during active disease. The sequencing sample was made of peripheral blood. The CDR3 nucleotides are TGCGCCAGCAATCCAATCTCCGGGACAGGGGGCAAAAACATTCAGTACTTC. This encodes CASNPISGTGGKNIQYF.